This T cell receptor (beta chain) was found in a study of beta chain features in type 1 diabetes. Study-wide results and limits: All four CD4+ subsets from Type 1 diabetes patients carried moderately but significantly shorter TCRB CDR3s. Whatever favoring of shorter templates PCR might show would apply equally to patients and controls. A definitive answer on HLA type influencing TCRB rearrangement was not reached here.

One heparinised blood draw, averaging about 0.11 L, came from each donor. Via CD45RO/CCR7/CD25/CD127/CD95/CD27, cells of the CD4+ naive, central memory, regulatory and stem cell-like memory subsets were sorted. Looked up from germline, CDR1 is LGHNA and CDR2 is YSLEER. The CDR3 has 14 residues. Between the trimmed V and J ends, which lost 0 bases and 4 bases, there was a span of 9 bases. About this clone itself: What it binds is not known.

Investigators reverse transcribed all isolated RNA, so they sequenced expressed TCRB transcripts. Here immunoSEQ multiplex PCR was the method, and the copy in TCRdb shows in-frame clones only, minus some. Here the sample spans some 22,000 clones, under 60% being singletons. This chain joins TRBV4-3 and TRBJ1-1, with D unresolved. Specimen: stem cell memory CD4+ T cells from blood. This TCR derives from a man younger than 35 with type 1 diabetes. This chain's CDR3 is CASSQDPRSTEAFF. The CDR3, as DNA: TGCGCCAGCAGCCAAGACCCCAGGTCCACTGAAGCTTTCTTT.